This T cell receptor (beta chain) is drawn from a study of T cells in tuberculosis. At the level of the study: The T cells targeted glucose monomycolate, a mycobacterial lipid, via CD1B.

Each donor contributed 100,000 or so T cells on average, unsorted. This clone was picked up one time. After removal of 6 bases from V and 3 bases from J, the junction contained 5 bases not matched to a gene. The germline V gene encodes CDR1 LNHDA and CDR2 SQIVND (reference sequence). This CDR3 is built from 13 residues. TCRdb keeps only in-frame clones here, not all; method: immunoSEQ multiplex PCR. This sample has about 30,000 clones; roughly 95% occur once, and the top ten carry less than 2.5%. The V and J genes are TRBV19 and TRBJ2-7; 7 positions match TRBD1. The source is a donor aged 5-35 years with latent tuberculosis or without tuberculosis infection. Material: PBMCs. The chain's CDR3 is CASSLGQIYEQYF. The DNA for the CDR3 is TGTGCCAGTAGCCTGGGACAGATCTACGAGCAGTACTTC.